The 20 T cell receptor beta chains in this list originate from one sample, sequenced in a study of blood T cells in healthy people across ages. A second PCR, run for about 6 to 12 cycles, used a sample-barcoded 5' primer plus a J-beta primer mix. TCRdb fed the 5' RACE reads into MiXCR, producing one record per CDR3 protein. This sample carries 800,000 or so distinct CDR3 sequences, approximately 25% of them seen once, and the ten largest clones take approximately 4%. The same sample was also used in a study of T cells of mothers and their children.

The sequenced sample was blood. The origin of the receptors is a boy under 18 in good health.

This clonotype has at least ten counts. The chain employs TRBV7-2 and TRBJ2-7, with 7 bases fitting TRBD1. Trimming cost V 6 bases and J 4 bases; bases outside gene matches: 15. CDR3 size: 16 residues. Germline lookup yields CDR1 SGHTA and CDR2 FQGNSA. The CDR3 sequence: CASRDRDRPSEYEQYF. The CDR3, as DNA: TGTGCCAGCAGGGACCGGGACAGACCGAGCGAGTACGAGCAGTACTTC.

This clonotype has just a few counts. The chain uses TRBV27 and TRBJ2-2, with D uncertain. Trimming left V 8 bases short and J 8 bases short, with 12 bases between. The V gene's germline CDR1 is MNHEY and CDR2 SMNVEV (reference sequence). The CDR3 has 12 amino acids. The CDR3 region is CASGPSSGELFF. DNA for the CDR3: TGTGCCAGCGGCCCCAGCTCTGGGGAGCTGTTTTTT.

The sample holds a few counts of this clonotype. The V and J genes are TRBV5-4 and TRBJ2-4; D possibly matches TRBD1 or TRBD2 (6 bases each). Per germline, CDR1 SGHNT and CDR2 YYREEE (reference sequence). V shed 0 bases and J shed 6 bases, with 10 bases lying between them. The CDR3 loop spans 14 amino acids. Written as DNA, the CDR3 is TGTGCCAGCAGCTTGGAGGGGGGCGGAAACATTCAGTACTTC. The encoded protein is CASSLEGGGNIQYF.

This clonotype showed up just a few times. J is TRBJ2-7 and V is TRBV4-3, with D unclear. The V gene's germline CDR1 is LGHNA and CDR2 YSLEER. CDR3 length: 15 amino acids. V was clipped by 4 bases and J by 4 bases, with 17 bases between them. The CDR3, as DNA: TGCGCCAGCAGCCTAGACGGATCCCCCGTATACGAGCAGTACTTC. Residues: CASSLDGSPVYEQYF.

V usage is TRBV20-1 and J usage is TRBJ1-5, with D tentatively TRBD1 (5 bases). Trimming removed 6 bases from V and 5 bases from J, with 20 bases in between. CDR3 size: 15 residues. Germline loops: CDR1 DFQATT, CDR2 SNEGSKA (reference sequence). The CDR3 sequence is CSAQDRTIYDQPQHF. In nucleotides, the CDR3 is TGCAGTGCACAAGACAGAACGATTTACGATCAGCCCCAGCATTTT.

The sample holds one count of this clonotype. The chain combines TRBV25-1 with TRBJ2-1; 11 bases match TRBD2. With 5 bases clipped from V and 6 bases from J, the junction kept 9 bases outside the gene matches. The CDR3 contains 16 residues. Germline lookup yields CDR1 MGHDK and CDR2 SYGVNS. This CDR3 is CASSRLAGGLVNEQFF. As DNA, the CDR3 is TGTGCCAGCAGTAGATTAGCGGGAGGGCTTGTCAATGAGCAGTTCTTC. Using reference TRBV25-1 and TRBJ2-1 for the parts outside the CDR3, the full variable domain is EADIYQTPRYLVIGTGKKITLECSQTMGHDKMYWYQQDPGMELHLIHYSYGVNSTEKGDLSSESTVSRIRTEHFPLTLESARPSHTSQYLCASSRLAGGLVNEQFFGPGTRLTVL.

This clonotype has ten or more counts. The rearrangement links TRBV11-2 to TRBJ2-7; 12 bases align to TRBD2. In germline, CDR1 is SGHAT, CDR2 FQNNGV. The V and J ends lost 5 bases and 3 bases, in that order; junction bases with no gene match: 2. The CDR3 runs 14 residues. As DNA, the CDR3 is TGTGCCAGCAGCCCGGGACTAGCGGGCTACGAGCAGTACTTC. Translated: CASSPGLAGYEQYF.

As DNA, the CDR3 is TGCAGTGCTAGGGCCGGACAGGGCTTCGGAAACACCATATATTTT. Amino acids: CSARAGQGFGNTIYF. This chain joins TRBV20-1 and TRBJ1-3; 8 bases line up with TRBD1. CDR3 size: 15 residues. Trimming at V came to 3 bases and at J to 4 bases, leaving 8 bases not matched to a gene. The germline V gene encodes CDR1 DFQATT and CDR2 SNEGSKA (reference sequence).

The table lists this clonotype with a few counts. The chain combines TRBV29-1 with TRBJ2-7; D uncertain. Per germline, CDR1 SQVTM and CDR2 ANQGSEA. The V end was cut by 4 bases, the J end by 4 bases, with 11 bases between. CDR3 length equals 12 residues. The CDR3, as DNA: TGCAGCGTTGGAGGACCGGCGTACGAGCAGTACTTC. It specifies CSVGGPAYEQYF.

This clonotype was seen more than once but under ten times. This chain joins TRBV6-5 and TRBJ2-5, with D perhaps TRBD1 (6 bases). The DNA end favors TRBJ2-7, so the J call may be wrong. The CDR3 runs to 14 residues. CDR1 is MNHEY and CDR2 is SVGAGI in the germline V gene. The CDR3 DNA follows: TGTGCCAGCAGTAGGAGGACAGACTTGGGCGAGCAGTACTTC. It codes for CASSRRTDLGEQYF.

This clonotype was recorded many times. This chain links TRBV12-3 or TRBV12-4 with TRBJ2-7, with D possibly being TRBD1 (6 bases). Deletions cut 8 bases from V and 4 bases from J, with 9 bases between. This CDR3 spans 11 amino acids. The chain's CDR3 is CASSTGYEQYF. The CDR3 DNA sequence: TGTGCCAGCTCTACAGGGTACGAGCAGTACTTC.

The chain links TRBV7-3 to TRBJ2-3; 14 bases match TRBD2. Germline V lookup: CDR1 SGHTA, CDR2 FQGTGA. The CDR3 totals 18 residues. The V segment lost 3 bases and the J segment 3 bases; nucleotides outside the gene matches: 8. CDR3 amino acids: CASSFGGLAGGITDTQYF. DNA of the CDR3: TGTGCCAGCAGCTTTGGCGGACTAGCGGGGGGAATAACAGATACGCAGTATTTT.

This clonotype appeared a few times. The chain uses TRBV5-6 and TRBJ2-1, with 12 bases that match TRBD2. The J segment lost 7 bases and the V segment lost 4 bases, leaving 9 bases of the junction unmatched. Germline V CDR1 and CDR2: SGHDT, YYEEEE. This CDR3 contains 16 residues. This chain's CDR3 is CASSRRWTSGMNEQFF. In DNA, the CDR3 is TGTGCCAGCAGCCGGAGATGGACTAGCGGGATGAATGAGCAGTTCTTC.

This clonotype came up a few times. The rearrangement links TRBV24-1 to TRBJ2-4; the D gene is possibly TRBD1 (6 bases). Looked up from germline, CDR1 is KGHDR and CDR2 is SFDVKD. The CDR3 is 12 amino acids. Trimming left V 4 bases short and J 11 bases short, with 11 bases between. The DNA for the CDR3 is TGTGCCACCAGTGAGGACAGTGACTTTCAGTACTTC. Residues: CATSEDSDFQYF.

This clonotype was recorded a few times. CDR3 coding DNA: TGCAGTGCTAGTATGCGGGAGGCCGGGGATACGCAGTATTTT. This sequence encodes CSASMREAGDTQYF. This chain uses TRBV20-1 with TRBJ2-3, with TRBD2 matching over 8 bases. V shed 3 bases, J shed 6 bases, and the junction held 8 bases outside the gene matches. Germline loops: CDR1 DFQATT, CDR2 SNEGSKA (reference sequence). CDR3 length: 14 residues.

J is TRBJ1-4 and V is TRBV7-9, with a possible D match to TRBD1 (5 bases). This CDR3 comprises 16 residues. Germline V gives CDR1 SEHNR, CDR2 FQNEAQ (reference sequence). Trimming removed 4 bases from V and 3 bases from J, with 15 bases in between. The CDR3 reads CASSSATGTANEKLFF. As DNA, the CDR3 is TGTGCCAGCAGCTCCGCTACGGGGACTGCTAATGAAAAACTGTTTTTT.

This clonotype appeared a few times. The V and J genes are TRBV11-2 and TRBJ2-5; TRBD2 matches 12 bases. Germline V CDR1 and CDR2: SGHAT, FQNNGV. CDR3 length: 16 amino acids. The ends lost 6 bases at V and 4 bases at J; junction bases unmatched: 9. CDR3 sequence reads: CASRNLAGGPGETQYF. The CDR3 nucleotides are TGTGCCAGCAGGAATCTAGCGGGAGGGCCGGGAGAGACCCAGTACTTC.

The chain joins TRBV12-3 or TRBV12-4 to TRBJ2-3; D is possibly TRBD1 or TRBD2 (5 bases each). CDR3 size: 15 residues. Trimming stripped 4 bases from V and 3 bases from J, with 14 bases between. The CDR3 nucleotides are TGTGCCAGCAGTTCCCCCTGGGGACGAACAGATACGCAGTATTTT. Protein product: CASSSPWGRTDTQYF.

With regard to this clonotype: Sequence at one end of the junction differs from germline and may be a read error. Written as DNA, the CDR3 is TGTGCCAGCAGCGTCGACTGGGACCGGGAGACCCTGTACTTC. Its translation: CASSVDWDRETLYF. The chain carries TRBV9 and TRBJ2-5, with D possibly TRBD2 on 6 matching bases. The CDR3 extends over 14 amino acids. Germline CDR1 reads SGDLS; CDR2 reads YYNGEE.

The chain employs TRBV6-1 and TRBJ1-1; D may be TRBD1 (5 bases). Germline CDR1 is MNHNS and CDR2 is SASEGT. The V end was cut by 2 bases, the J end by 4 bases, with 14 bases between. The CDR3 contains 15 residues. This CDR3 is CASSELRGEGTEAFF. The DNA of the CDR3 is TGTGCCAGCAGTGAATTACGAGGGGAGGGCACTGAAGCTTTCTTT.